The text below deals with one TCR beta chain. Its recognized antigen is unknown. The record has no base qualities; no much larger clone is one base away. This sample was taken from a study of T-cell memory formation after mild COVID-19 (dated by TCRdb to the early 2020s). For the wider study: TCR sequence clusters from the two donors were largely donor specific. Longitudinal TCRalpha and TCRbeta repertoire sequencing tracked T-cell clones expanding and contracting after mild COVID-19 in two donors. The cohort comprised two young, previously healthy adult volunteers, one female and one male.

The germline V gene sets CDR1 to SGHTA and CDR2 to FQGNSA. From the cysteine up to the phenylalanine, the CDR3 has a length of 13 residues. Just the 39-base CDR3 DNA is kept, in frame starting at base 1. Trimmed from V: 5 bases; trimmed from J: 10 bases; junction bases lacking a gene match: 7. Results and caveats for the whole study, not just this receptor: Clones that contracted from day 15 to 85 showed balanced CD4/CD8 phenotypes, whereas a second wave of clones that expanded from day 15 to 37 leaned towards CD4+. SARS-CoV-2 specificity of the second-wave clones peaking on day 37 was not confirmed. Some responding clones were detected in pre-infection memory, suggesting pre-existing cross-reactive memory T cells joined the SARS-CoV-2 response. Contracting CD4+ clones were found mainly in CM and EM memory subsets, while CD8+ clones were enriched in EMRA. Only two mild cases were covered in the study, and larger cohorts including severe cases with pre-infection samples were considered necessary.

PBMCs were isolated by Ficoll-Paque density gradient centrifugation. The reads were generated on an Illumina NovaSeq 6000. Using 5'RACE with constant-segment primers, TCRalpha and TCRbeta cDNA libraries were constructed, with sample barcodes and unique molecular identifiers added in the process. Trizol reagent was used to extract RNA from every sample. Amplification of the libraries took two PCR steps, and the second step added a second sample barcode plus Illumina TruSeq adapters. Sequencing of libraries was performed on an Illumina NovaSeq with 2 x 150 bp paired-end reads. Regarding the original processing steps: The reads were demultiplexed and collapsed into UMI-guided consensus sequences using migec v1.2.7. Using mixcr v2.1.11, UMI consensuses were aligned to TRA and TRB V and J templates and then assembled into clonotypes. Expanded or contracted clonotypes were those called significant by both edgeR and NoisET, with noise models trained on biological replicates. For edgeR calls, a false discovery rate-adjusted p below 0.01 and a log2 fold-change threshold of 1 were applied. As an exploratory analysis of dynamics, max-normalized trajectories of the 1000 most abundant clonotypes were examined by PCA with hierarchical clustering. Each responding clone was given a CD4 or CD8 phenotype based on the CD4+ and CD8+ repertoires, which had been sequenced separately. TCRdb reprocessing: public reads trimmed at Q25 with fastp, clones called with MiXCR, in-frame beta chains kept. Identical CDR3 protein sequences are pooled into one entry, listed with their most common genes and DNA. TCRdb assigned the V and J calls; the authors' analysis was not used. In all, the sample holds 150,000 to 200,000 distinct CDR3 sequences, and 16% of those were seen once. The ten biggest clones cover around 1.9% of the sample.

The sequenced sample was PBMCs or a T cell subset sorted from them (not recorded which). The chain is made from TRBV7-2 and TRBJ2-1, and TRBD2 aligns with 8 junction nucleotides. This TCR was sampled from an adult woman who had mild COVID-19 (a few samples of this study predate the infection). The sample titles of this study are shuffled in the database, so cell type and time point are left out; the donor was told from shared clones. The nucleotide sequence is TGTGCCAGCAGCGTATCCCAGCGGGGGGAGCAGTTCTTC. This yields the protein CASSVSQRGEQFF. Outside the CDR3, residues come from the reference TRBV7-2 and TRBJ2-1 proteins, so the full variable domain is: GAGVSQSPSNKVTEKGKDVELRCDPISGHTALYWYRQSLGQGLEFLIYFQGNSAPDKSGLPSDRFSAERTGGSVSTLTIQRTQQEDSAVYLCASSVSQRGEQFFGPGTRLTVL.